The 14 T cell receptor beta chains reported below all come from one sample, sequenced in a study of control samples from healthy donors and cancer patients. The repertoire was sequenced with immunoSEQ multiplex PCR; TCRdb's copy has only in-frame clones and lacks some. The sample carries roughly 120,000 clones, around nine tenths recorded once. The sample comprised blood. Source of these receptors: a man aged 50 to 60 in good health.

The V gene is TRBV10-1, the J gene TRBJ2-1; D is perhaps TRBD1 (6 bases). Trimming shortened V by 3 bases and J by 7 bases, and 16 bases separated the two germline ends. Germline V lookup: CDR1 WNHNN, CDR2 SYGVQD (reference sequence). The CDR3 covers 15 residues. The CDR3 nucleotides read TGCGCCAGCAGTGACCGGGACACGCCGGTAAATGAGCAGTTCTTC. It is translated as CASSDRDTPVNEQFF.

The chain recombines TRBV2 with TRBJ2-3, with 7 bases that match TRBD2. V shed 4 bases, J shed 6 bases, and the junction held 10 bases outside the gene matches. The CDR3 extends over 15 amino acids. Germline CDR1 reads SNHLY; CDR2 reads FYNNEI. The chain's CDR3 is CASSAFGGSLDTQYF. CDR3 nucleotide sequence: TGTGCCAGCAGTGCTTTCGGGGGGTCTCTCGATACGCAGTATTTT.

This chain links TRBV7-9 with TRBJ2-1; D could derive from TRBD1 or TRBD2 (6 bases each). CDR1 SEHNR and CDR2 FQNEAQ come from the germline V gene (reference sequence). The germline V and J ends were trimmed by 4 bases and 9 bases, with 19 bases remaining between them. The CDR3 is 15 amino acids. CDR3 sequence (DNA): TGTGCCAGCAGCTACCCTAATCAGGGGCGGGGTGAGCAGTTCTTC. Protein: CASSYPNQGRGEQFF.

The gene calls are TRBV7-9 and TRBJ1-3; TRBD1 is a possible D gene (6 bases). Trimming stripped 5 bases from V and 4 bases from J, with 15 bases between. Looked up from germline, CDR1 is SEHNR and CDR2 is FQNEAQ (reference sequence). CDR3 size: 15 residues. DNA for the CDR3: TGTGCCAGCAGCCAAGACAGGTTGGAGGGAAACACCATATATTTT. As protein: CASSQDRLEGNTIYF.

This sequence joins TRBV5-1 and TRBJ1-4; possible D gene TRBD1, 5 bases. V shed 0 bases and J shed 8 bases, with 17 bases lying between them. Germline V gene sequence: CDR1 SGHRS, CDR2 YFSETQ. CDR3 length: 16 amino acids. Here the CDR3 DNA reads TGCGCCAGCAGCTTGGCCGCAACAGGCCAGGGCGAAAAACTGTTTTTT. This gives the protein CASSLAATGQGEKLFF.

The gene calls are TRBV10-1 and TRBJ2-4; 8 positions agree with TRBD1. The J segment lost 6 bases and the V segment lost 4 bases, leaving 5 bases of the junction unmatched. The CDR3 loop spans 14 amino acids. The germline V gene encodes CDR1 WNHNN and CDR2 SYGVQD (reference sequence). CDR3 nucleotide sequence: TGCGCCAGCAGTGGGACAGGGAATTTAAACATTCAGTACTTC. Translation gives CASSGTGNLNIQYF.

This sequence joins TRBV15 and TRBJ1-1; no clear D. CDR1 LNHNV and CDR2 YYDKDF come from the germline V gene (reference sequence). The CDR3 runs 13 residues. Deletions cut 0 bases from V and 6 bases from J, with 8 bases between. The CDR3 DNA follows: TGTGCCACCAGCAGAGATCGAGACCCTGAAGCTTTCTTT. Translated, it gives CATSRDRDPEAFF.

This chain connects TRBV3-1 (or the pseudogene TRBV3-2) to TRBJ2-2; 7 bases are shared with TRBD2. The junction had 0 bases not matched to a gene; V was cut back by 3 bases and J by 5 bases. Germline CDR1 is LGHDT and CDR2 is YNNKEL (reference sequence). The CDR3 is made up of 13 amino acids. CDR3 residues: CASSQRGTGELFF. In DNA form, the CDR3 reads TGTGCCAGCAGCCAGCGGGGGACCGGGGAGCTGTTTTTT.

This rearrangement joins TRBV5-1 to TRBJ2-1; 9 bases are a match to TRBD2. The V gene's germline CDR1 is SGHRS and CDR2 YFSETQ. The CDR3 is made up of 14 amino acids. With 5 bases clipped from V and 7 bases from J, the junction kept 7 bases outside the gene matches. The CDR3 nucleotides read TGCGCCAGCAGTTCAGGACTAGCGTTTAATGAGCAGTTCTTC. As protein: CASSSGLAFNEQFF.

This chain connects TRBV2 to TRBJ1-5, with D unclear. Trimming removed 4 bases from V and 2 bases from J, with 12 bases in between. The length of the CDR3 is 15 residues. Germline assignment: CDR1 SNHLY and CDR2 FYNNEI. The CDR3: CASSASSLGNQPQHF. The CDR3 bases are TGTGCCAGCAGTGCGTCCAGTCTTGGCAATCAGCCCCAGCATTTT.

The chain employs TRBV30 and TRBJ1-6; tentatively, D is TRBD1 (6 bases). Germline V gene data show CDR1 as GTSNPN and CDR2 as SVGIG (reference sequence). CDR3 length equals 14 residues. The V end was cut by 2 bases, the J end by 10 bases, with 15 bases between. The CDR3: CAWSTGLSTSPLHF. The CDR3 DNA sequence: TGTGCCTGGAGTACAGGGCTTTCTACGTCACCCCTCCACTTT. Combining the CDR3 with reference TRBV30 and TRBJ1-6 gives the whole variable domain SQTIHQWPATLVQPVGSPLSLECTVEGTSNPNLYWYRQAAGRGLQLLFYSVGIGQISSEVPQNLSASRPQDRQFILSSKKLLLSDSGFYLCAWSTGLSTSPLHFGNGTRLTVT.

J is TRBJ2-1 and V is TRBV11-2, with unresolved D. V lost 4 bases and J lost 3, with 4 bases in between. Germline-derived CDR1 and CDR2 are SGHAT and FQNNGV. CDR3 length equals 12 residues. CDR3 protein: CASSSVYNEQFF. The CDR3 DNA sequence: TGTGCCAGCAGCTCAGTCTACAATGAGCAGTTCTTC.

The J gene is TRBJ1-6, the V gene TRBV5-1; tentatively, D is TRBD1 (5 bases). There are 13 residues in the CDR3. CDR1 and CDR2 from the germline V gene are SGHRS and YFSETQ. The V gene lost 5 bases and the J gene lost 5 bases, with 8 bases spanning the gap. The CDR3 loop is CASSTGNNSPLHF. CDR3 DNA: TGCGCCAGCAGTACAGGCAATAATTCACCCCTCCACTTT.

The chain combines TRBV28 with TRBJ2-3; 9 nucleotides line up with TRBD1. Per the germline V gene, CDR1 is MDHEN and CDR2 is SYDVKM. This CDR3 has 14 amino acids. With 4 bases clipped from V and 4 bases from J, the junction kept 3 bases outside the gene matches. Here the CDR3 DNA reads TGTGCCAGCAGTTACGGACAGGGGCCAGATACGCAGTATTTT. Protein sequence: CASSYGQGPDTQYF.